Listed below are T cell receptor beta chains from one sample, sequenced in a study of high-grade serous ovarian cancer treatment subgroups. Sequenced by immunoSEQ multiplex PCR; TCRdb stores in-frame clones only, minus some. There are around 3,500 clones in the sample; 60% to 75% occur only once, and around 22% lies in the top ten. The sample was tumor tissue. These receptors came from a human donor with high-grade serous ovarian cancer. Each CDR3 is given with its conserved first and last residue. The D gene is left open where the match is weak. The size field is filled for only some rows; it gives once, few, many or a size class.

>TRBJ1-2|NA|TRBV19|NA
CASSEVGDSVYGYTF
TGTGCCAGTAGCGAAGTGGGGGACTCAGTCTATGGCTACACCTTC
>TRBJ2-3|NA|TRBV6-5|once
CASSYEGRVADTQYF
TGTGCCAGCAGTTACGAGGGCAGGGTCGCGGATACGCAGTATTTT
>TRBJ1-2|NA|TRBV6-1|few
CASSEAGTFGAGYTF
TGTGCCAGCAGTGAAGCGGGGACCTTCGGAGCGGGCTACACCTTC
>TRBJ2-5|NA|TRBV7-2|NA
CASAQGVRETQYF
TGTGCCAGCGCCCAAGGGGTGCGGGAGACCCAGTACTTC
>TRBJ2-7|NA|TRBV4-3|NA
CASSQGTSRSYEQYF
TGCGCCAGCAGCCAAGGAACTAGCCGCTCCTACGAGCAGTACTTC
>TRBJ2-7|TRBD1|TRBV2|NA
CASRDRSSYEQYF
TGTGCCAGCCGGGACAGGAGCTCCTACGAGCAGTACTTC
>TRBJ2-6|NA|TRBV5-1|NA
CASSSGSGANVLTF
TGCGCCAGCAGCTCCGGCTCTGGGGCCAACGTCCTGACTTTC
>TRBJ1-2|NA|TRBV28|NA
CASSLSTHNYGYTF
TGTGCCAGCAGTTTATCTACACATAACTATGGCTACACCTTC
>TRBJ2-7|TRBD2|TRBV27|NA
CASRSRGLAGGSPSYEQYF
TGTGCCAGCAGATCCCGGGGACTAGCGGGGGGCTCACCCTCCTACGAGCAGTACTTC
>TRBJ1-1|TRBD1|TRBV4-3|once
CASSRGQGVNTEAFF
TGCGCCAGCAGCCGAGGACAGGGAGTGAACACTGAAGCTTTCTTT
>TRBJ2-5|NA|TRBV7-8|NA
CASSLVAGSETQYF
TGTGCCAGCAGCTTAGTGGCAGGGAGCGAGACCCAGTACTTC
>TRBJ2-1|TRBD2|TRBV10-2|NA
CASSPEIAGVSEQFF
TGCGCCAGCAGTCCTGAAATAGCGGGAGTATCGGAGCAGTTCTTC
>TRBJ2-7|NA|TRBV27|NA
CASSPRGGYEQYF
TGTGCCAGCAGTCCCAGGGGCGGATACGAGCAGTACTTC
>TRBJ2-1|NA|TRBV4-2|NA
CASSQDFGTYNEQFF
TGTGCCAGCAGCCAAGATTTCGGTACGTACAATGAGCAGTTCTTC
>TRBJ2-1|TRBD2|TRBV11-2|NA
CASSSPGGLPNNEQFF
TGTGCCAGCAGCTCCCCGGGGGGACTACCAAACAATGAGCAGTTCTTC
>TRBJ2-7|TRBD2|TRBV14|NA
CASSPLSGTSGRSYEQYF
TGTGCCAGCAGCCCACTTTCGGGGACTAGCGGGAGGTCCTACGAGCAGTACTTC
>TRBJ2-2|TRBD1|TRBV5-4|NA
CASSPADRADTGELFF
TGTGCCAGCAGCCCTGCGGACAGGGCGGACACCGGGGAGCTGTTTTTT
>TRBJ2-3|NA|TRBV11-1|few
CASSARAPGHTQYF
TGTGCCAGCAGCGCCAGGGCCCCGGGGCATACGCAGTATTTT
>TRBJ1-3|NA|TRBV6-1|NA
CASSTEAGNTIYF
TGTGCCAGCAGTACAGAAGCTGGAAACACCATATATTTT
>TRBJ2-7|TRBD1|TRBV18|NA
CASSLGQSYEQYF
TGTGCCAGCTCCCTGGGACAGTCCTACGAGCAGTACTTC
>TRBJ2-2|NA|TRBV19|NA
CASSMKYDSTGELFF
TGTGCCAGTAGTATGAAGTACGACAGCACCGGGGAGCTGTTTTTT
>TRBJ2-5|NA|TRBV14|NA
CASSQRDSLQETQYF
TGTGCCAGCAGCCAGCGGGACAGCCTCCAAGAGACCCAGTACTTC
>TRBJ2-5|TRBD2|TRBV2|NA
CASSYGTSGGGTQYF
TGTGCCAGCAGTTACGGGACTAGCGGGGGCGGGACCCAGTACTTC
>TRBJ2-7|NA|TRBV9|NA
CASSGLYSYEQYF
TGTGCCAGCAGCGGACTATACTCCTACGAGCAGTACTTC
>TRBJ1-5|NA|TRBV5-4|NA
CASSLVGHSNQPQHF
TGTGCCAGCAGCTTGGTGGGACACAGCAATCAGCCCCAGCATTTT
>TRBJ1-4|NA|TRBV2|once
CASSVSLEEKLFF
TGTGCCAGCAGCGTTAGCTTGGAGGAAAAACTATTTTTT
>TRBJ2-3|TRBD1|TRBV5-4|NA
CASSSGQGEYF
TGTGCCAGCAGCTCTGGACAGGGAGAGTATTTT
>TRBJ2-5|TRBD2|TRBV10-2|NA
CASSPSGWETQYF
TGCGCCAGCAGTCCTAGCGGTTGGGAGACCCAGTACTTC
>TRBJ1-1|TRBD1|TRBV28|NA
CASSLQGQGNTEAFF
TGTGCCAGCAGTTTACAGGGACAGGGTAACACTGAAGCTTTCTTT
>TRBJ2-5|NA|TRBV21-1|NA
CASSKGRASGRPDTQYF
TGTGCCAGCAGCAAAGGGAGGGCTAGCGGGAGACCAGACACCCAGTACTTC
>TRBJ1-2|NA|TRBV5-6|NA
CASSPMPTDGFGYTF
TGTGCCAGCAGCCCAATGCCCACGGATGGGTTTGGCTACACCTTC
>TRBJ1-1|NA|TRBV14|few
CASSRALNVPEAFF
TGTGCCAGCAGCCGGGCCTTAAACGTCCCTGAAGCTTTCTTT
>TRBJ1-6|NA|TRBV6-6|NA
CASKGLNNSPLHF
TGTGCCAGCAAGGGCCTGAATAATTCACCCCTCCACTTT
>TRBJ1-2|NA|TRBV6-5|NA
CASSSQGGSLDGYTF
TGTGCCAGCAGTTCGCAGGGAGGGAGCTTGGATGGCTACACCTTC
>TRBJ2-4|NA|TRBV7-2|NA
CASSSRSPLAKNIQYF
TGTGCCAGCAGCTCGAGATCCCCCTTAGCCAAAAACATTCAGTACTTC
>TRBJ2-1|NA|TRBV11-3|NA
CASSPTRGSYNEQFF
TGTGCCAGCAGCCCCACTAGGGGGAGCTACAATGAGCAGTTCTTC
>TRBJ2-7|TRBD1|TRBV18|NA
CASSPPGQGADEQYF
TGTGCCAGCTCACCACCGGGACAGGGCGCGGACGAGCAGTACTTC
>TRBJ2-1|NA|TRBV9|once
CASSTRDSLLGNEQFF
TGTGCCAGCAGCACCAGGGACTCCCTCCTTGGGAATGAGCAGTTCTTC
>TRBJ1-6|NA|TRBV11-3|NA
CASSPRGYNSPLHF
TGTGCCAGCAGCCCACGGGGTTATAATTCACCCCTCCACTTT